The clone carrying this T cell receptor (beta chain) was picked up many times. Sample time point: after preoperative PTX-NDP chemotherapy. V gave up 6 bases and J gave up 8 bases, with 13 bases separating them. This CDR3 comprises 12 residues. The sample is drawn from a study of esophageal squamous cell carcinoma under preoperative chemotherapy. Each CDR3 protein is one row after TCRdb ran MiXCR on the PCR reads. The sample lists about 32,000 distinct CDR3 sequences, under 60% occurring once. The clonotype originates from a human donor with esophageal squamous cell carcinoma. The donor label of this sample is uncertain. The sample was taken from a patient given preoperative chemotherapy. The chain employs TRBV12-3 or TRBV12-4 and TRBJ1-1, with D perhaps matching TRBD1 (6 bases). Here the CDR3 reads CASSRDNSEAFF. The DNA for the CDR3 is TGTGCCAGCAGCCGGGACAATAGCGAAGCTTTCTTT.